This TCR beta chain originates from a study of Graves' ophthalmopathy and Graves' hyperthyroidism. Other autoimmune diseases, uncontrolled infections, pregnancy and lactation each led to patient exclusion. This clonotype is a singleton in its sample. TCR beta CDR3 amplification used RNA transcripts. The library came from an HTBI-primed first-round RT-PCR and a second-round multiplex PCR. TCRdb re-derived calls from the multiplex PCR reads in MiXCR, one entry per CDR3 protein. This sample has 500,000 to 800,000 distinct CDR3 sequences, with about 40% found just once. The germline V gene has CDR1 ENHRY and CDR2 SYGVKD. Losses at the gene ends were 10 bases for V and 7 bases for J; bases not matched to a gene: 7. The CDR3 consists of 12 residues.

V is TRBV10-3 and J is TRBJ2-7, with TRBD1 identical over 10 bases. The sequence derives from an adult man with Graves' ophthalmopathy. The sequenced sample was peripheral blood. In DNA form, the CDR3 reads TGTGCCACCACGGACAGGGGGGGAGAGCAGTACTTC. As protein: CATTDRGGEQYF.